Each of the 17 T cell receptor beta chains below was sequenced from the same sample in a study of regulatory T cells in long-lasting Graves disease (dated by TCRdb to the early 2020s). The library was made by multiplex PCR. Sequencing was carried out with an Illumina HiSeq 4000. To build TCR beta libraries, CDR3 regions were amplified by Arm-PCR using iRepertoire HTBI primers. The public reads were run again by TCRdb, first through fastp at Q25 and then through MiXCR, and only productive beta chains were kept. Merged by CDR3 protein, the rows form single entries marked with the most common genes and DNA. This sample is represented by more than 450,000 distinct CDR3 sequences; 12% of them were singletons. 8% to 10% of the sample is taken by the ten largest. The time point label, as the study defines it: newly diagnosed GD, antithyroid drugs for less than 3 months. For both TCR sequencing and RNA sequencing, RNA was extracted from PBMCs using TRIzol.

The sample also formed part of further work on T cells in Graves' hyperthyroidism and ophthalmopathy.

The material sequenced was peripheral blood mononuclear cells (PBMCs), taken at new diagnosis, from a patient treated with antithyroid drugs. The receptor set was obtained from a woman in her twenties or thirties with Graves disease. Donor details come from another sample of the same person, matched by shared clones.

This clonotype showed up many times. This chain connects TRBV18 to TRBJ2-1; D possibly corresponds to TRBD1 (5 bases). From germline, CDR1 is KGHSH and CDR2 LQKENI. Trimming cost V 2 bases and J 6 bases, with 14 bases left between them. The CDR3 is 15 residues long. In nucleotides, the CDR3 is TGTGCCAGCTCACCAGAACCACAGGTTGGCAATGAGCAGTTCTTC. Amino acids: CASSPEPQVGNEQFF.

This clonotype was observed many times. The rearrangement links TRBV12-3 or TRBV12-4 to TRBJ2-7; 8 nucleotides align to TRBD1. V lost 6 bases, J lost 3 bases, and 4 bases stayed unmatched. This CDR3 is 13 amino acids long. For the CDR3, the DNA is TGTGCCAGCAGATCTGACAGGGGCTACGAGCAGTACTTC. Amino acid sequence: CASRSDRGYEQYF.

This clonotype was found many times. The chain joins TRBV7-9 to TRBJ2-7; 10 bases are a match to TRBD2. The CDR3 runs 20 residues. The V gene's germline CDR1 is SEHNR and CDR2 FQNEAQ (reference sequence). Trimming cost V 1 base and J 0 bases; bases outside gene matches: 15. The CDR3 reads CASSLGLAGVSGKSSYEQYF. CDR3 coding DNA: TGTGCCAGCAGCTTAGGGCTAGCGGGAGTATCGGGAAAAAGCTCCTACGAGCAGTACTTC.

This clonotype was counted many times. The junction shows a germline mismatch at one end, possibly a read error. The chain has TRBV6-2 or TRBV6-3 and TRBJ2-7; a weak D match, TRBD2 (5 bases). CDR3 length: 15 amino acids. Germline V gene sequence: CDR1 MNHEY, CDR2 SVGEGT. The CDR3 DNA sequence: TGTGCCAGCAGTTACCACCTTGCCCCGGGATCGGGGATGCTCTTC. It yields the protein CASSYHLAPGSGMLF.

This clonotype was counted between two and nine times. The DNA of the CDR3 is TGCAGTGCTTCCGGGACTCGACGCTACAATGAGCAGTTCTTC. Residues: CSASGTRRYNEQFF. The chain employs TRBV20-1 and TRBJ2-1, with D tentatively TRBD2 (6 bases). This CDR3 is built from 14 residues. Germline CDR1 is DFQATT and CDR2 is SNEGSKA (reference sequence). V lost 5 bases and J 3 bases, leaving 14 bases between the germline ends.

The rearrangement links TRBV27 to TRBJ1-5, with D possibly TRBD1 on 5 matching bases. Germline CDR1 and CDR2: MNHEY and SMNVEV (reference sequence). The CDR3 loop spans 16 amino acids. The V end lost 0 bases, the J end lost 5 bases, and 14 bases lay between the germline ends. DNA for the CDR3: TGTGCCAGCAGTTTATCGGCTCGGTTAGGGGATCAGCCCCAGCATTTT. Protein sequence: CASSLSARLGDQPQHF.

This clonotype has a count of ten or more. The chain links TRBV10-3 to TRBJ1-1, with D unresolved. Germline V gene sequence: CDR1 ENHRY, CDR2 SYGVKD. V was cut by 7 bases and J by 3 bases, with 12 bases left in between. This CDR3 has 13 amino acids. The CDR3 here is CAITPTPDTEAFF. The CDR3 DNA follows: TGTGCCATCACCCCAACCCCGGACACTGAAGCTTTCTTT.

About this clonotype itself: Because it lacks the conserved phenylalanine or tryptophan at the end, this CDR3 is likely a read error. The DNA is omitted, as the CDR3 cannot be located on it reliably, and the CDR3 follows TCRdb's listing. The chain has TRBV7-2 and TRBJ2-5; the D segment call TRBD1 is taken from the table without a DNA check. The CDR3 sequence runs 15 residues, both termini included. Germline CDR1 SGHTA, CDR2 FQGNSA. The CDR3 is CASSLLTNRVRTRYV.

This clonotype has only a few counts. The V call is TRBV5-1, the J call TRBJ2-3; 7 nucleotides align to TRBD2. This CDR3 region has 16 residues. CDR1 is SGHRS, CDR2 YFSETQ, per germline. V lost 2 bases, J lost 5 bases, and 11 bases stayed unmatched. CDR3 region: CASSFAGAGLGDTQYF. DNA for the CDR3: TGCGCCAGCAGCTTCGCGGGAGCGGGACTCGGAGATACGCAGTATTTT.

This clonotype was recorded many times. The germline gene is not matched at one end of the junction; a read error may be the cause. The genes are TRBV5-5 and TRBJ1-4; D unclear. The CDR3 contains 14 residues. CDR1 and CDR2 (germline): SGHKS, YYEKEE (reference sequence). The CDR3 protein is CASSLSSGYEKLFF. CDR3 coding DNA: TGCGCCAGCAGCTTGTCTAGTGGTTATGAAAAACTGTTTTTT.

This clonotype was seen a single time. A much larger clone lies one base from this, so it may be a read error. This CDR3 reads CASSYGVGPRYF. CDR3 nucleotides: TGTGCCAGCAGTTACGGCGTGGGCCCCAGGTACTTC. The chain has TRBV6-2 or TRBV6-3 and TRBJ2-5; no firm D call. The CDR3 contains 12 residues. Trimming took off 2 bases at V and 13 bases at J, with 14 bases between the two ends. CDR1 MNHEY and CDR2 SVGEGT come from the germline V gene.

This clonotype was observed many times. The rearrangement uses TRBV28 and TRBJ1-1; 10 bases map to TRBD1. The V gene's germline CDR1 is MDHEN and CDR2 SYDVKM. The J segment lost 3 bases and the V segment lost 3 bases, leaving 10 bases of the junction unmatched. The CDR3 is 17 amino acids. The CDR3 region is CASSFTGTGVPDTEAFF. In DNA form, the CDR3 reads TGTGCCAGCAGTTTCACCGGGACAGGGGTTCCAGACACTGAAGCTTTCTTT.

Regarding this clonotype: With a much larger clone just one base away, this may be a read error. This chain links TRBV7-9 with TRBJ2-1; no firm D call. V lost 6 bases, J lost 10 bases, and 19 bases lay in between. CDR1 SEHNR and CDR2 FQNEAQ come from the germline V gene (reference sequence). The CDR3 length is 14 residues. CDR3 protein: CASRDLSSSREQFF. As DNA, the CDR3 is TGTGCCAGCAGGGACCTTTCGTCAAGTAGGGAGCAGTTCTTC.

The rearrangement joins TRBV28 to TRBJ1-3; D is unclear. Trimming cost V 2 bases and J 1 base, with 12 bases left between them. There are 16 residues in the CDR3. Germline CDR1 and CDR2: MDHEN and SYDVKM. The CDR3 is CASSLLGYRSGNTIYF. The CDR3 region has the DNA TGTGCCAGCAGTTTACTAGGATACCGTTCTGGAAACACCATATATTTT.

A few counts support this clonotype. One base away lies a much larger clone, so this may be a sequencing read error. The rearrangement uses TRBV2 and TRBJ2-4; TRBD2 agrees at 7 bases. CDR3 length: 15 residues. Germline loops: CDR1 SNHLY, CDR2 FYNNEI. Losses at the gene ends were 6 bases for V and 5 bases for J; bases not matched to a gene: 10. DNA of the CDR3: TGTGCCAGCAGCAGATGGGGACTAACGGAAAACATTCAGTACTTC. This translates into CASSRWGLTENIQYF. Combining the CDR3 with reference TRBV2 and TRBJ2-4 gives the whole variable domain EPEVTQTPSHQVTQMGQEVILRCVPISNHLYFYWYRQILGQKVEFLVSFYNNEISEKSEIFDDQFSVERPDGSNFTLKIRSTKLEDSAMYFCASSRWGLTENIQYFGAGTRLSVL.

This clonotype was detected only a few times. The gene calls are TRBV4-2 and TRBJ2-7; TRBD2 aligns across 12 bases. This CDR3 is 17 amino acids long. Germline V gene sequence: CDR1 LGHNA, CDR2 YNFKEQ. V lost 4 bases to trimming and J lost 2 bases; unmatched junction nucleotides: 9. CDR3 region: CASSLLAGGNPTYEQYF. Written as DNA, the CDR3 is TGTGCCAGCAGCCTACTAGCGGGAGGCAACCCTACCTACGAGCAGTACTTC.

This clonotype has only one observation. The chain carries TRBV20-1 and TRBJ2-1; 11 bases are shared with TRBD2. The V and J ends lost 3 bases and 5 bases, in that order; junction bases with no gene match: 6. In germline, CDR1 is DFQATT, CDR2 SNEGSKA (reference sequence). The CDR3 spans 15 residues. The CDR3 loop is CSASLLAGGNNEQFF. The CDR3 DNA is TGCAGTGCTAGTCTCCTAGCGGGAGGCAACAATGAGCAGTTCTTC.